This TCR beta chain comes out of a study of blood T cell repertoires in COVID-19. Across the whole study: In each case, the material was cDNA or gDNA derived from T cells, B-cell-depleted T cells, or PBMCs.

The method was immunoSEQ multiplex PCR; TCRdb's version includes in-frame clones alone and lacks a portion of them. This table has 250,000 to 400,000 clones, 85% to 90% appearing once. Material: peripheral blood. This clonotype was obtained from a woman aged 25 to 39 with COVID-19, enrolled during active disease.

CDR3: CASSGDRDSNQPQHF. CDR3 coding DNA: TGTGCCAGTAGCGGGGACAGGGATAGCAATCAGCCCCAGCATTTT. V gene TRBV19 combines with J gene TRBJ1-5; 9 positions match TRBD1. Germline lookup yields CDR1 LNHDA and CDR2 SQIVND (reference sequence). The junction had 3 bases not matched to a gene; V was cut back by 6 bases and J by 0 bases. The CDR3 is 15 amino acids.